This is a list of T cell receptor beta chains from one sample in a study of T-cell memory formation after mild COVID-19. TCRdb re-called the 5' RACE reads through MiXCR, storing one row per CDR3 protein. The data show about 470,000 distinct CDR3 sequences, with nearly 25% seen just once and approximately 13% held by the top ten. Material: PBMCs or a T cell subset sorted from them (not recorded which). These receptors were obtained from an adult woman who had mild COVID-19 (a few samples of this study predate the infection). Cell type and time point are not known. The CDR3 runs from the conserved cysteine through the conserved F or W. A D gene is named only where the DNA matches it firmly. Clone size is shown for a subset of rows, as once, few, many or a class of expanded clone.

TGTGCCAGCAGCCTCAGTATTGGGGGCCCTGAAGCTTTCTTT CASSLSIGGPEAFF . TRBV7-9 . TRBJ1-1
TGTGCCAGCACCCCCGGGACGTTTAACTATGGCTACACCTTC CASTPGTFNYGYTF few TRBV7-9 . TRBJ1-2
TGTGCCAGCAGCTTGAGGCTAGCCCTCACAGATACGCAGTATTTT CASSLRLALTDTQYF . TRBV7-2 . TRBJ2-3
TGTGCCAGCAGCTGTACTAGCGGGGGCCAGGGCACAGATACGCAGTATTTT CASSCTSGGQGTDTQYF . TRBV6-5 TRBD2 TRBJ2-3
TGTGCCAGCAGCTTCCAGGCGGGGGCTGGGCTGGTCTCCTACGAGCAGTACTTC CASSFQAGAGLVSYEQYF few TRBV5-5 . TRBJ2-7
TGTGCCAGCAGTTCCATCGGGGCAGGGAGCGGGGAGCTGTTTTTT CASSSIGAGSGELFF . TRBV6-2/TRBV6-3 . TRBJ2-2
TGCAGCGGAGCGGGGGGTATCCAAGAGACCCAGTACTTC CSGAGGIQETQYF few TRBV29-1 TRBD2 TRBJ2-5
TGTGCCAGCTCATCGGACAGGGGATCCGGAAACACCATATATTTT CASSSDRGSGNTIYF . TRBV18 TRBD1 TRBJ1-3
TGTGCCAGCAGCGTAGGTTCCCTATACTACAATGAGCAGTTCTTC CASSVGSLYYNEQFF many TRBV9 . TRBJ2-1
TGTGCCAGCAGTGAATCCAGGACAGGGAAGGGCTATGGCTACACCTTC CASSESRTGKGYGYTF . TRBV25-1 TRBD1 TRBJ1-2
TGTGCCAGCAGTTACTTCCCGGGACAGGGGGATAATGAGCAGTTCTTC CASSYFPGQGDNEQFF once TRBV6-6 TRBD1 TRBJ2-1
TGTGCCAGCAGTTCCCTGCGGGAGCAGTTCTTC CASSSLREQFF . TRBV6-2/TRBV6-3 . TRBJ2-1
TGTGCCAGCAGCGTTGACAGGGGCTCGAATCAGTTCTTC CASSVDRGSNQFF few TRBV7-8 TRBD1 TRBJ2-1
TGTGCCAGCAGCCGGACAGGGAATAATGAAAAACTGTTTTTT CASSRTGNNEKLFF . TRBV5-4 TRBD1 TRBJ1-4
TGTGCCAGCAGCTTCTGGACTAGCGGGAGAGAAGGGGAGACCCAGTACTTC CASSFWTSGREGETQYF few TRBV11-1 TRBD2 TRBJ2-5
TGTGCCAGCAGTGGGACAGTCAACAATGAGCAGTTCTTC CASSGTVNNEQFF . TRBV6-6 TRBD1 TRBJ2-1
TGTGCCAGCAGTTACGGGCAGGGGAACACCGGGGAGCTGTTTTTT CASSYGQGNTGELFF many TRBV6-5 . TRBJ2-2
TGTGCCAGCAGCTGGGGACTAGCTAACTACGAGCAGTACTTC CASSWGLANYEQYF . TRBV6-5 TRBD2 TRBJ2-7
TGCGCCAGCAGCCTCTTGAGGGGGCAATACGAGCAGTACTTC CASSLLRGQYEQYF . TRBV5-1 TRBD1 TRBJ2-7
TGTGCCACCAGTGGTGGGTTGGTCAATGAGCAGTTCTTC CATSGGLVNEQFF . TRBV24-1 . TRBJ2-1
TGTGCCAGCTCACCAGGACAGGGGTTTACTTTCTTT CASSPGQGFTFF . TRBV18 TRBD1 TRBJ1-1
TGTGCCAGCAGTTATGACAGCTACACTGAAGCTTTCTTT CASSYDSYTEAFF few TRBV6-5 . TRBJ1-1
TGTGCCACCAGCAAACAACCATCGGGCGGGAGGGCAGATACGCAGTATTTT CATSKQPSGGRADTQYF . TRBV15 TRBD2 TRBJ2-3
TGCGCCAGCAGCCCGGGACAGGGAGGGAACACTGAAGCTTTCTTT CASSPGQGGNTEAFF many TRBV12-3/TRBV12-4 TRBD1 TRBJ1-1
TGCAGTGCTAGAGATACAGTTGGGCGTCAGCCCCAGCATTTT CSARDTVGRQPQHF . TRBV20-1 . TRBJ1-5
TGTGCCAGCGGAATAGGGGGGGGGACCGAGCAGTACTTC CASGIGGGTEQYF . TRBV12-3/TRBV12-4 . TRBJ2-7
TGTGCCACCAGTGATTTACGGATGGCGAACACCGGGGAGCTGTTTTTT CATSDLRMANTGELFF few TRBV24-1 . TRBJ2-2
TGTGCCTGGACACCAGCCCACGGACAGGGGGGGTCAAAGGGAGGCTACAATGAGCAGTTCTTC CAWTPAHGQGGSKGGYNEQFF few TRBV30 TRBD1 TRBJ2-1
TGTGCCAGCAGTTTAAGTACTAGCGAGTTATCCTACGAGCAGTACTTC CASSLSTSELSYEQYF . TRBV12-3/TRBV12-4 TRBD2 TRBJ2-7
TGTGCCAGCAGCTTAGGCGGGACAGGACTCACAGATACGCAGTATTTT CASSLGGTGLTDTQYF . TRBV7-9 TRBD1 TRBJ2-3
TGTGCCAGCAGTTTAGCGCGAGCGGGAGGGCCCTTTAATGAGCAGTTCTTC CASSLARAGGPFNEQFF . TRBV12-3/TRBV12-4 TRBD2 TRBJ2-1